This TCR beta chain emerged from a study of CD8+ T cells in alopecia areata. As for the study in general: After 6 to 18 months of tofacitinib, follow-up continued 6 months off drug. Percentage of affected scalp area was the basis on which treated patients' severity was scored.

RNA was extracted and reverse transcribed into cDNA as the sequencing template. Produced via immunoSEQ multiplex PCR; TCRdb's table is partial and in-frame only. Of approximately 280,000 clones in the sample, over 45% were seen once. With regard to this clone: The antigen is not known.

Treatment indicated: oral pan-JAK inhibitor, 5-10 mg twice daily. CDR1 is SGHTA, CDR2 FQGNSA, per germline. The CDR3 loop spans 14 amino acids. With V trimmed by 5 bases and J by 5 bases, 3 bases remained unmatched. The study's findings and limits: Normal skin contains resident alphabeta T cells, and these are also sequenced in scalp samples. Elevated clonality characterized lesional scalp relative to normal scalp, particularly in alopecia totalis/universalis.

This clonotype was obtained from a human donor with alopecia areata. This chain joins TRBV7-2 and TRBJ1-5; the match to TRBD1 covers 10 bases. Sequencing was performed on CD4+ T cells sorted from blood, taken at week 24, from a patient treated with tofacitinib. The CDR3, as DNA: TGTGCCAGCAGCCCCGGGACAGGGGATCAGCCCCAGCATTTT. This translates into CASSPGTGDQPQHF.